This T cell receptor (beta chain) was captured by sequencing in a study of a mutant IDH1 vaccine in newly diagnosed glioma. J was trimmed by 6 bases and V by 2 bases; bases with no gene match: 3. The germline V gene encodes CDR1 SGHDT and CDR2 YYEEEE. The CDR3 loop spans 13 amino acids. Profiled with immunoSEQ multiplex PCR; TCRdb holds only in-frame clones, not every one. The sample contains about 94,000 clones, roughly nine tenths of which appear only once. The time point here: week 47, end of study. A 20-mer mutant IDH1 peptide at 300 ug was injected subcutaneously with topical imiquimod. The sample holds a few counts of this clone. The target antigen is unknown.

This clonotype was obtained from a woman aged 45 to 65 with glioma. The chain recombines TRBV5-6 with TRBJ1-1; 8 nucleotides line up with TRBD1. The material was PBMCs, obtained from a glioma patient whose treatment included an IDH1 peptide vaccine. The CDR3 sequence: CASSFGTGPEAFF. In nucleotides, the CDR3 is TGTGCCAGCAGCTTCGGGACAGGACCTGAAGCTTTCTTT.